The 8 T cell receptor beta chains below all came from one sample that was sequenced in a study of response to subunit inactivated influenza vaccine. TCRdb fed the RT-PCR reads into MiXCR, producing one record per CDR3 protein. The table has roughly 700,000 distinct CDR3 sequences, 11% to 15% seen once; the top ten hold 6.5% to 8.5%. The sample in question was PBMCs from blood, obtained less than 15 days before vaccination. These TCRs come from a man aged 50-59 years who received an inactivated influenza vaccine.

This clonotype was seen a handful of times. The V and J genes are TRBV5-6 and TRBJ1-2; D possibly corresponds to TRBD1 (6 bases). Germline-derived CDR1 and CDR2 are SGHDT and YYEEEE. Trimming removed 0 bases at V and 3 bases at J, with 15 bases between. The CDR3 is 16 residues long. CDR3 amino acids: CASSLGGRGTDYGYTF. The CDR3 DNA is TGTGCCAGCAGCTTGGGGGGAAGGGGGACGGACTATGGCTACACCTTC.

This clonotype was observed a handful of times. The gene calls are TRBV7-2 and TRBJ2-2; D might be TRBD2 (7 bases). The CDR3 covers 15 residues. Germline values: CDR1 SGHTA, CDR2 FQGNSA. V lost 10 bases and J lost 4, with 19 bases in between. The CDR3 DNA follows: TGTGCCACCAAAGGGGGAGGGGGGCTCACCGGGGAGCTGTTTTTT. Encoded protein: CATKGGGGLTGELFF.

This clonotype was counted only a few times. The J gene is TRBJ1-2, the V gene TRBV9; unclear D gene. The CDR3 consists of 15 residues. Per the germline V gene, CDR1 is SGDLS and CDR2 is YYNGEE. V was cut by 3 bases and J by 3 bases, with 15 bases left in between. The CDR3 DNA sequence: TGTGCCAGCAGCGCTATTATGAACACTCACTATGGCTACACCTTC. Its protein product is CASSAIMNTHYGYTF.

This chain joins TRBV5-1 and TRBJ1-1; D is possibly TRBD1 (5 bases). The V gene lost 2 bases and the J gene lost 0 bases, with 11 bases spanning the gap. CDR1 SGHRS and CDR2 YFSETQ come from the germline V gene. The CDR3 spans 15 residues. The CDR3 DNA is TGCGCCAGCAGCTTAGAGACAGTCATGAACACTGAAGCTTTCTTT. It codes for CASSLETVMNTEAFF.

The chain joins TRBV14 to TRBJ2-6, with TRBD1 as a possible D gene (5 bases). With 1 base removed from V and 1 base from J, the gap between germline ends came to 8 bases. The CDR3 is made up of 16 amino acids. Germline CDR1 is SGHDN and CDR2 is FVKESK. This CDR3 is CASSQGRTSGANVLTF. The CDR3 DNA reads TGTGCCAGCAGCCAAGGAAGGACATCTGGGGCCAACGTCCTGACTTTC.

CDR3 in DNA: TGCGCCAGCAGTGGGAGGACTGAGGGCTCTGGAAACACCATATATTTT. Its protein is CASSGRTEGSGNTIYF. V and J are TRBV10-2 and TRBJ1-3; no clear D gene. This CDR3 has 16 residues. Germline V lookup: CDR1 WSHSY, CDR2 SAAADI. V was clipped by 4 bases and J by 0 bases, with 13 bases between them.

This clonotype was observed many times. This rearrangement joins TRBV6-5 to TRBJ1-5; 7 positions agree with TRBD1. J lost 2 bases, V lost 4 bases, and 11 bases had no gene match. The CDR3 runs 17 residues. Per germline, CDR1 MNHEY and CDR2 SVGAGI. CDR3 DNA sequence: TGTGCCAGCAGTTCCGCTCTATACAGGGGAGGCAATCAGCCCCAGCATTTT. It specifies CASSSALYRGGNQPQHF.

The V call is TRBV29-1, the J call TRBJ2-7; TRBD2 matches 13 bases. The CDR3 length is 16 residues. The germline V gene encodes CDR1 SQVTM and CDR2 ANQGSEA. V dropped 3 bases and J dropped 1; count of bases not matched to a gene: 6. Here the CDR3 DNA reads TGCAGCGTTGAGGGACTAGCGGGGCAGCTATCCTACGAGCAGTACTTC. Amino acids: CSVEGLAGQLSYEQYF.